This T cell receptor beta chain was sequenced for a study of blood T cell repertoires in COVID-19. Study-wide context: Samples representing acute and convalescent COVID-19 were sourced from the United States, Italy and Spain.

In the original workflow: For nucleated cells, counts were estimated from reference gene primer amplification. Measured with immunoSEQ multiplex PCR; TCRdb has only the in-frame clones, and not every one. V, J and clone size reflect that table, while D and trimming were determined from the DNA. The sample yields hundreds of thousands of clones, about 89% seen once. Unmatched junction bases numbered 4, after V lost 1 base and J lost 4 bases. Germline V gives CDR1 SGHAT, CDR2 FQNNGV. The CDR3 covers 15 residues. The chain is built from TRBV11-2 and TRBJ2-1; 7 bases match TRBD2. The sequencing input was PBMCs or T cells enriched from blood (not recorded which). This TCR came from a man aged 55 to 69 who had recovered from COVID-19. CDR3 amino acids: CASSLVGGSYNEQFF. CDR3 bases: TGTGCCAGCAGCTTAGTTGGCGGGAGTTACAATGAGCAGTTCTTC.